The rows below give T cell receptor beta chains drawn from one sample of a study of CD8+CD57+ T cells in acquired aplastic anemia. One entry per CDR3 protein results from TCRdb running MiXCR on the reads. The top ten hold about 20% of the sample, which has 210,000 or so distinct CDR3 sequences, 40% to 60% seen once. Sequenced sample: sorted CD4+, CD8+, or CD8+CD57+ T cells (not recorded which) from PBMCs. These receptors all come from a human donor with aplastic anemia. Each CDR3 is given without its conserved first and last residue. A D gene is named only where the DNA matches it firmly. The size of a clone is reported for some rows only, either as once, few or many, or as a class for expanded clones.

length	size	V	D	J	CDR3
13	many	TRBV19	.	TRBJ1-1	ASSGYRRGGTEAF
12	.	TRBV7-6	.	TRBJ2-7	ASSLGLVIPEQY
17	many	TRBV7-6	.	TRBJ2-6	ASSSRPGGGDSGANVLT
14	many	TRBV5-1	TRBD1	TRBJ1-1	ASSIGRQGMNTEAF
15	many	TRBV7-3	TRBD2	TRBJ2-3	ASSLAGGPGDTDTQY
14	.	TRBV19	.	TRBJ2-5	ASSQQGGKGQETQY
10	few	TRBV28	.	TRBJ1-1	ASRGRNTEAF
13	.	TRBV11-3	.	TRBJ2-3	ASSPPWGLGDTQY
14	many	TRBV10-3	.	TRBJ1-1	AISESLTGRNTEAF
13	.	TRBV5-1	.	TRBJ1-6	ACSLAAILDSPLH
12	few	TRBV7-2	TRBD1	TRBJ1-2	ASSSSKGAGFYT
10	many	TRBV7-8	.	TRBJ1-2	ASSLEGWGYT
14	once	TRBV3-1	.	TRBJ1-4	ASSPRIGSANEKLF
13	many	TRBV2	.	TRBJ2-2	ASSDKSVGGGELF
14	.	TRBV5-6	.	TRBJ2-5	ASSLWGDSRGETQY
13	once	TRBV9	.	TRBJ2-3	ASSVATGSPDTQY
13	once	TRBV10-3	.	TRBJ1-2	AISESGWGKDGYT
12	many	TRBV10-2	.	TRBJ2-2	ASSERPVTGELF
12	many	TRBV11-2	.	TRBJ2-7	ASSPRGTSYEQY
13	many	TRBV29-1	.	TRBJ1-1	SVGRTVFPYTEAF
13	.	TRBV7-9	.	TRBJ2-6	ASSVAGFGANVLT
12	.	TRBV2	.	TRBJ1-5	ASSQQGTDQPQH
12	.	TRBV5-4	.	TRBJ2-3	ASSRHMGQDTQY
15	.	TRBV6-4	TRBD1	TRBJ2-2	ASSGYRGFVVGGELF
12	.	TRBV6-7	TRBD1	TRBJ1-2	ASSYGQGGHGYT
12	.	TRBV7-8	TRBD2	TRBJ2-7	ASSLSSGDYEQY
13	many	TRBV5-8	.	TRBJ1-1	ASSLDGLPNTEAF
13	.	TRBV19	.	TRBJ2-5	ASSIARGGLETQY
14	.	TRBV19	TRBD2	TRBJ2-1	ASSISGTSVYNEQF